One sample yielded the 30 T cell receptor beta chains listed below, sequenced in a study of T cell repertoires in cytomegalovirus infection. Their specific antigens are unknown. Each CDR3 protein gets one entry after TCRdb re-called the reads with MiXCR. The sample holds approximately 990,000 distinct CDR3 sequences, 31% seen once. Sequencing was performed on cultured CD8+ T cells from PBMCs, taken from culture after CMV antigen stimulation. These receptors were collected from a human donor in good health (CMV status not recorded). Some clones in this sample may be carry-over from other donors' samples.

This clonotype was recorded once. The chain links TRBV6-5 to TRBJ2-2; possibly TRBD1 for D (5 bases). V was clipped by 6 bases and J by 7 bases, with 12 bases between them. There are 13 residues in the CDR3. Germline CDR1 is MNHEY and CDR2 is SVGAGI. CDR3 sequence reads: CASSPGNHGELFF. In DNA, the CDR3 is TGTGCCAGCAGCCCAGGGAACCACGGGGAGCTGTTTTTT.

The gene calls are TRBV6-4 and TRBJ2-1; D uncertain. Germline V lookup: CDR1 MRHNA, CDR2 SNTAGT. V lost 3 bases and J 7 bases, leaving 10 bases between the germline ends. CDR3 length: 13 amino acids. The CDR3 DNA reads TGTGCCAGCAGTGAATTCGCCAGAAATGAGCAGTTCTTC. It encodes CASSEFARNEQFF.

This chain uses TRBV10-3 with TRBJ1-2, with D possibly being TRBD1 (6 bases). The CDR3 contains 15 residues. Looked up from germline, CDR1 is ENHRY and CDR2 is SYGVKD. With 2 bases removed from V and 5 bases from J, the gap between germline ends came to 15 bases. CDR3 coding DNA: TGTGCCATCAGTGAGCTCCCCAGGGGCCCGTATGGCTACACCTTC. Protein product: CAISELPRGPYGYTF.

In regard to this clonotype: A read error may produce the germline difference seen at one junction end. The J gene is TRBJ1-4, the V gene TRBV14; 8 bases are shared with TRBD1. CDR1 is SGHDN and CDR2 is FVKESK in the germline V gene. The CDR3 consists of 15 residues. The CDR3 loop reads CSSSPRTGNNEKLFF. As DNA, the CDR3 is TGTTCCAGCAGCCCCCGGACAGGGAATAATGAAAAACTGTTTTTT.

This clonotype was seen a handful of times. This chain links TRBV7-9 with TRBJ1-5, with a weak D call TRBD1 (5 bases). The germline V gene has CDR1 SEHNR and CDR2 FQNEAQ (reference sequence). V was cut by 6 bases and J by 3 bases, with 15 bases left in between. The length of the CDR3 is 15 residues. The CDR3 here is CASRDSDSPNQPQHF. The CDR3 DNA is TGTGCCAGCAGGGATAGTGACAGCCCCAATCAGCCCCAGCATTTT.

The V call is TRBV2, the J call TRBJ1-3; a possible D gene is TRBD1 (5 bases). Germline CDR1 and CDR2: SNHLY and FYNNEI. The length of the CDR3 is 15 residues. DNA for the CDR3: TGTGCTAGCTTGGAGGGGAAGAGCTCTGGAAACACCATATATTTT. Translation: CASLEGKSSGNTIYF. Looking up the rest from reference TRBV2 and TRBJ1-3 gives the full variable domain: EPEVTQTPSHQVTQMGQEVILRCVPISNHLYFYWYRQILGQKVEFLVSFYNNEISEKSEIFDDQFSVERPDGSNFTLKIRSTKLEDSAMYFCASLEGKSSGNTIYFGEGSWLTVV.

The DNA for the CDR3 is TGCGCCAGCAGCCAAGACTCGACAGGGGACACTGAAGCTTTCTTT. It is translated as CASSQDSTGDTEAFF. The V and J genes are TRBV4-1 and TRBJ1-1; 8 nucleotides align to TRBD1. In germline, CDR1 is MGHRA, CDR2 YSYEKL. The CDR3 extends over 15 amino acids. V dropped 0 bases and J dropped 3; count of bases not matched to a gene: 3.

This chain links TRBV2 with TRBJ1-2; D gene unclear. V was clipped by 3 bases and J by 4 bases, with 9 bases between them. Germline CDR1 SNHLY, CDR2 FYNNEI. The CDR3 totals 13 residues. The CDR3 bases are TGTGCCAGCAGTGATGGGCGGACCTATGGCTACACCTTC. The encoded protein is CASSDGRTYGYTF.

This chain links TRBV20-1 with TRBJ2-7; possibly TRBD1 for D (5 bases). Germline-derived CDR1 and CDR2 are DFQATT and SNEGSKA (reference sequence). Trimming shortened V by 1 base and J by 4 bases, and 17 bases separated the two germline ends. The CDR3 loop spans 15 amino acids. CDR3 sequence: CSARVGWQGAYEQYV. For the CDR3, the DNA is TGCAGTGCTAGAGTTGGTTGGCAGGGCGCTTACGAGCAGTACGTC.

The CDR3 region is CASSVGQGYGNTIYF. The CDR3 nucleotides read TGTGCCAGCAGCGTGGGACAGGGCTACGGAAACACCATATATTTT. The J gene is TRBJ1-3, the V gene TRBV2, with 9 positions matching TRBD1. CDR3 length: 15 amino acids. CDR1 is SNHLY and CDR2 is FYNNEI in the germline V gene. The trim removed 6 bases at V and 4 bases at J, leaving 7 bases unmatched.

The chain joins TRBV10-3 to TRBJ1-1, with D perhaps matching TRBD1 (5 bases). Germline V gene lookup returns CDR1 ENHRY and CDR2 SYGVKD. The V end lost 4 bases, the J end lost 11 bases, and 14 bases lay between the germline ends. The CDR3 runs 12 residues. CDR3 in amino acids: CAISALDGGAFF. The CDR3 nucleotides read TGTGCCATCAGTGCCTTGGACGGGGGTGCTTTCTTT.

This clonotype was picked up many times. The junction and the germline gene differ at one end; a read error may be behind it. This chain joins TRBV7-6 and TRBJ2-1; 10 bases fit TRBD2. Germline V gene lookup returns CDR1 SGHVS and CDR2 FNYEAQ. The CDR3 runs 13 residues. CDR3 DNA: TGTGCCAGCAGCCCTAGCGCAAGCGGGGGGGCCCTCTTC. Its translation: CASSPSASGGALF. Drawing the rest from reference TRBV7-6 and TRBJ2-1, the complete variable domain is GAGVSQSPRYKVTKRGQDVALRCDPISGHVSLYWYRQALGQGPEFLTYFNYEAQQDKSGLPNDRFSAERPEGSISTLTIQRTEQRDSAMYRCASSPSASGGALFGPGTRLTVL.

The sample holds a few counts of this clonotype. This chain joins TRBV20-1 and TRBJ1-5, with TRBD1 identical over 7 bases. The CDR3 covers 15 residues. The trim removed 0 bases at V and 5 bases at J, leaving 7 bases unmatched. Germline CDR1 is DFQATT and CDR2 is SNEGSKA (reference sequence). CDR3 nucleotides: TGCAGTGCTAGAGATCCAGGAGGGGGCTATCAGCCCCAGCATTTT. It encodes CSARDPGGGYQPQHF.

This clonotype was observed a handful of times. The V call is TRBV6-6, the J call TRBJ2-2, with D unclear. V shed 6 bases and J shed 6 bases, with 2 bases lying between them. Per the germline V gene, CDR1 is MNHNY and CDR2 is SVGAGI (reference sequence). The CDR3 runs 10 residues. This CDR3 is CASRPGELFF. DNA of the CDR3: TGTGCCAGCAGACCCGGGGAGCTGTTTTTT.

The genes are TRBV12-3 or TRBV12-4 and TRBJ2-1; 15 bases are shared with TRBD2. V was clipped by 7 bases and J by 8 bases; unmatched bases: 9. The CDR3 runs 16 residues. The CDR3 here is CASTRTSGGAVDEQFF. DNA of the CDR3: TGTGCCAGCACTCGGACTAGCGGGGGGGCCGTGGATGAGCAGTTCTTC.

The table lists this clonotype with a few counts. V and J are TRBV12-5 and TRBJ2-6; D possibly matches TRBD1 or TRBD2 (6 bases each). Germline loops: CDR1 LGHNT, CDR2 FRNRAP. The CDR3 contains 19 residues. The ends were cut back, 2 bases at V and 1 base at J, with 18 bases in the middle. In nucleotides, the CDR3 is TGTGCTAGTGGTTTGAGGGGGGACCGCGGGGAGTCTGGGGCCAACGTCCTGACTTTC. It specifies CASGLRGDRGESGANVLTF.

This clonotype was recorded a few times. The chain combines TRBV7-6 with TRBJ1-5; no firm D call. The germline V and J ends were trimmed by 1 base and 8 bases, with 9 bases remaining between them. The V gene's germline CDR1 is SGHVS and CDR2 FNYEAQ. The CDR3 has 13 residues. The CDR3 here is CASSLGILEPQHF. The CDR3 nucleotides are TGTGCCAGCAGCTTAGGTATATTGGAGCCCCAGCATTTT.

The rearrangement joins TRBV4-3 to TRBJ2-5; 11 bases are shared with TRBD1. V gave up 0 bases and J gave up 5 bases; unmatched junction bases: 2. CDR3 length equals 15 residues. CDR1 LGHNA and CDR2 YSLEER come from the germline V gene. The CDR3 spells CASSQDGTGGETQYF. In DNA, the CDR3 is TGCGCCAGCAGCCAAGATGGGACAGGGGGTGAGACCCAGTACTTC.

This clonotype was picked up a small number of times. V gene TRBV4-2 combines with J gene TRBJ2-2; TRBD2 might be the D (7 bases). The ends were cut back, 0 bases at V and 2 bases at J, with 13 bases in the middle. The germline CDR1 and CDR2 sequences are LGHNA and YNFKEQ. This CDR3 has 17 residues. CDR3 sequence: CASSQETGGLNTGELFF. The CDR3 DNA sequence: TGTGCCAGCAGCCAAGAGACGGGGGGCCTTAACACCGGGGAGCTGTTTTTT.

This clonotype was observed a few times. The V call is TRBV7-6, the J call TRBJ1-6; no clear D. The CDR3 length is 15 residues. Trimming left V 2 bases short and J 0 bases short, with 5 bases between. CDR1 SGHVS and CDR2 FNYEAQ come from the germline V gene. Here the CDR3 reads CASSLQLSYNSPLHF. The DNA for the CDR3 is TGTGCCAGCAGCTTACAGCTCTCCTATAATTCACCCCTCCACTTT.

This clonotype occurred a few times. The gene calls are TRBV5-6 and TRBJ1-5, with TRBD1 as a possible D gene (6 bases). Germline CDR1 and CDR2: SGHDT and YYEEEE. This CDR3 region has 16 residues. V lost 2 bases to trimming and J lost 3 bases, with 15 bases between them. CDR3 sequence (DNA): TGTGCCAGCAGCTTTTGGCCTGGGGACAACAATCAGCCCCAGCATTTT. Protein product: CASSFWPGDNNQPQHF.

The genes are TRBV5-4 and TRBJ2-6, with D uncertain. Between the trimmed V and J ends, which lost 9 bases and 4 bases, there was a span of 11 bases. CDR1 is SGHNT and CDR2 is YYREEE in the germline V gene (reference sequence). The length of the CDR3 is 13 residues. The CDR3, as DNA: TGTGCCATCCAACCCCTCGGGGCCAACGTCCTGACTTTC. It codes for CAIQPLGANVLTF.

V and J are TRBV2 and TRBJ1-1; no firm D call. There are 13 residues in the CDR3. V was cut by 4 bases and J by 7 bases, with 13 bases left in between. CDR1 and CDR2 from the germline V gene are SNHLY and FYNNEI. The CDR3 region is CASSGPGRDEAFF. The CDR3, as DNA: TGTGCCAGCAGTGGCCCCGGGCGTGATGAAGCTTTCTTT.

The chain links TRBV7-9 to TRBJ2-3, with 9 bases matching TRBD2. Trimming removed 1 base from V and 0 bases from J; junction bases left unmatched: 5. The CDR3 has 17 amino acids. Germline loops: CDR1 SEHNR, CDR2 FQNEAQ (reference sequence). In DNA, the CDR3 is TGTGCCAGCAGCTTAGTTGGCGCGGGGGGGAGCACAGATACGCAGTATTTT. Amino acids: CASSLVGAGGSTDTQYF.

The sample holds many counts of this clonotype. The chain couples TRBV7-2 to TRBJ2-7, with 10 bases fitting TRBD1. Unmatched junction bases numbered 4, after V lost 3 bases and J lost 5 bases. The length of the CDR3 is 14 residues. Germline CDR1 reads SGHTA; CDR2 reads FQGNSA. The CDR3 DNA reads TGTGCCAGCAGCTTGGGACAGGGGACCCACGAGCAGTACTTC. Translating it yields CASSLGQGTHEQYF.

The chain recombines TRBV6-6 with TRBJ2-7; D may be TRBD1 (6 bases). The V gene's germline CDR1 is MNHNY and CDR2 SVGAGI (reference sequence). The V end was cut by 4 bases, the J end by 3 bases, with 13 bases between. This CDR3 contains 14 residues. CDR3 DNA sequence: TGTGCCAGCAGTTTGGGGGCAGAGAGCTACGAGCAGTACTTC. Translation: CASSLGAESYEQYF.

This chain joins TRBV4-1 and TRBJ1-3, with D hard to call. V lost 4 bases, J lost 0 bases, and 4 bases lay in between. CDR1 is MGHRA, CDR2 YSYEKL, per germline. The CDR3 covers 13 residues. The CDR3 here is CASSRISGNTIYF. The DNA for the CDR3 is TGCGCCAGCAGCCGGATCTCTGGAAACACCATATATTTT.

This clonotype was found many times. This chain uses TRBV7-9 with TRBJ1-5; no reliable D call. CDR1 and CDR2 from the germline V gene are SEHNR and FQNEAQ (reference sequence). The CDR3 is 12 amino acids. V was shortened by 5 bases and J by 5 bases, with 7 bases between the two germline ends. The CDR3 loop is CASSPADQPQHF. The CDR3 nucleotides read TGTGCCAGCAGCCCGGCGGATCAGCCCCAGCATTTT.

In regard to this clonotype: A much larger clone lies a single base off, so this may be a read error. The CDR3 protein is CASSPRVRRIGANEQFF. The CDR3, as DNA: TGTGCCAGCAGCCCCCGTGTCCGGAGAATAGGGGCAAATGAGCAGTTCTTC. The chain employs TRBV7-4 and TRBJ2-1, with a weak D call TRBD1 (5 bases). The CDR3 consists of 17 residues. The germline V and J ends were trimmed by 5 bases and 7 bases, with 24 bases remaining between them. Germline assignment: CDR1 SGHVT and CDR2 SQSDAQ.

The rearrangement joins TRBV15 to TRBJ2-5; a possible D gene is TRBD2 (7 bases). This CDR3 region has 17 residues. Germline V CDR1 and CDR2: LNHNV, YYDKDF (reference sequence). Trimming removed 1 base from V and 4 bases from J, with 19 bases in between. The CDR3 DNA is TGTGCCACCAGCAGAGTCTGGGGAGGGGGAGTGGCAGAGACCCAGTACTTC. Its protein is CATSRVWGGGVAETQYF.